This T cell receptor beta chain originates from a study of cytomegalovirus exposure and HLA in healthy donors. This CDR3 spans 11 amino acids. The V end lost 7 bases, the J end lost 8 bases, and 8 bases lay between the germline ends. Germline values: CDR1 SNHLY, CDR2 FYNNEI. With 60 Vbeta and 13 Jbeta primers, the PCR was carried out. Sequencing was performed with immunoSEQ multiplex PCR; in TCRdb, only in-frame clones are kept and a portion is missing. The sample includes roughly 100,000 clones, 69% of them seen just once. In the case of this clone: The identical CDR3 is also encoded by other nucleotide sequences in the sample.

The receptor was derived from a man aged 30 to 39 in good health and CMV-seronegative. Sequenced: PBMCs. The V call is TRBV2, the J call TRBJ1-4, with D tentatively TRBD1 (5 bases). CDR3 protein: CASTGYEKLFF. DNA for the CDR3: TGTGCCAGCACAGGGTACGAAAAACTGTTTTTT. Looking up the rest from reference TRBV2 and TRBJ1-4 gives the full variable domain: EPEVTQTPSHQVTQMGQEVILRCVPISNHLYFYWYRQILGQKVEFLVSFYNNEISEKSEIFDDQFSVERPDGSNFTLKIRSTKLEDSAMYFCASTGYEKLFFGSGTQLSVL.